The TCR beta chain described here comes from a study of T cell responses to AZD1222 COVID-19 vaccine. Points from the study as a whole: Possibly, clonal diversity was underestimated; donors were largely white British and included more females. Sampled repertoires all dated from after the peak T cell response.

CDR1 MNHEY and CDR2 SMNVEV come from the germline V gene (reference sequence). The CDR3 consists of 14 residues. J lost 8 bases, V lost 1 base, and 7 bases had no gene match. Regarding this clone: Its target is unknown.

Libraries were prepared by immunoSEQ multiplex PCR; TCRdb keeps only in-frame clonotypes and omits some of them. The sample gives roughly 110,000 clones, roughly nine tenths of which show up once; approximately 4.8% is in the top ten. Second doses at about 4 or about 12 weeks were pooled. The receptor comes from an adult who received the AZD1222 COVID-19 vaccine. The sample in question was peripheral blood, obtained 28 days after the second AZD1222 dose. This chain uses TRBV27 with TRBJ1-1; the match to TRBD1 covers 7 bases. CDR3: CASSLFGDSREAFF. The DNA for the CDR3 is TGTGCCAGCAGTTTATTCGGGGACAGTAGAGAAGCTTTCTTT.